This TCR beta chain was identified during a study of radiation and T cells in renal cell carcinoma. Sequencing was performed with immunoSEQ multiplex PCR; in TCRdb, only in-frame clones are kept and a portion is missing. The sample holds some 150,000 clones, 80% to 90% seen once. Time point reported: blood 4 weeks post-SBRT, at nephrectomy. Treatment: 15 Gy SBRT to primary tumor, nephrectomy 4 weeks later. The patient's renal cell carcinoma had clear cell pathology. The germline V gene encodes CDR1 SGHRS and CDR2 YFSETQ. The CDR3 runs 15 residues. The V and J ends lost 0 bases and 5 bases respectively, with 11 bases between them.

The starting material was blood, obtained from a patient whose treatment included radiotherapy and nephrectomy. The TCR comes from a woman between 45 and 60 years old with renal cell carcinoma. The V and J genes are TRBV5-1 and TRBJ1-4; D remains unclear. The CDR3 region is CASSLGAATNEKLFF. The CDR3 DNA follows: TGCGCCAGCAGCTTGGGTGCGGCTACAAATGAAAAACTGTTTTTT.